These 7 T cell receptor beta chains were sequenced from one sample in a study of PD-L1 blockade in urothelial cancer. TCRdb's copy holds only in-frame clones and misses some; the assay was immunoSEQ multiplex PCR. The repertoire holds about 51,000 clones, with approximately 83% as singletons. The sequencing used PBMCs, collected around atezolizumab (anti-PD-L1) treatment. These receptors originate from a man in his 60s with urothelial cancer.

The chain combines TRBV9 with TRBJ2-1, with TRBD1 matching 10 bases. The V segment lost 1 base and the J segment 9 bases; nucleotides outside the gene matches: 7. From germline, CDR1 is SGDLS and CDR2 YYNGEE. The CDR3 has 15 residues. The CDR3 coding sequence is TGTGCCAGCAGCGTAAGTGGACAGGGGGTGAGTGAGCAGTTCTTC. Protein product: CASSVSGQGVSEQFF.

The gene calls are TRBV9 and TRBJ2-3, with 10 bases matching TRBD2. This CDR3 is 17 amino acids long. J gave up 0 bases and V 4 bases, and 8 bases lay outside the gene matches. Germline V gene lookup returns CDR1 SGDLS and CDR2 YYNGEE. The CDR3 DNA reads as TGTGCCAGCAGCCACGGAGCGGGAGGGCGTAGCACAGATACGCAGTATTTT. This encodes CASSHGAGGRSTDTQYF.

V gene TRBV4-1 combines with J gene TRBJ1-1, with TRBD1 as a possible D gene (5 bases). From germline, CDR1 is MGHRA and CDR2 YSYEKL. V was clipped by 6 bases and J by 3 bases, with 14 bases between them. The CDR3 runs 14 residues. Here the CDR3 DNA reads TGCGCCAGCAGTTTTTGGGGAGGGGACACTGAAGCTTTCTTT. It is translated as CASSFWGGDTEAFF.

The DNA for the CDR3 is TGTGCCAGCAGTCACAGGGTAACCTCCTATAATTCACCCCTCCACTTT. Its translation is CASSHRVTSYNSPLHF. The chain carries TRBV2 and TRBJ1-6, with D possibly matching TRBD1 (6 bases). From germline, CDR1 is SNHLY and CDR2 FYNNEI. The CDR3 spans 16 residues. With 5 bases removed from V and 0 bases from J, the gap between germline ends came to 11 bases.

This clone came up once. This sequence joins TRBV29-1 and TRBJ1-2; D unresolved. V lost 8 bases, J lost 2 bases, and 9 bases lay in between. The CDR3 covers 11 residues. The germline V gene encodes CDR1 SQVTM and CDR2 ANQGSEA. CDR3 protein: CSCTANYGYTF. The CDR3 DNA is TGCAGCTGTACAGCAAACTATGGCTACACCTTC.

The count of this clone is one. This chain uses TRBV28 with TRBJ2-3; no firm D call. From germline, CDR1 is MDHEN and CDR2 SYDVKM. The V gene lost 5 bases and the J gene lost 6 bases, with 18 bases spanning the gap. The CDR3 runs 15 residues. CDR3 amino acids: CASSTAGVSFDTQYF. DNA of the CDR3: TGTGCCAGCAGTACCGCCGGAGTGTCTTTCGATACGCAGTATTTT.

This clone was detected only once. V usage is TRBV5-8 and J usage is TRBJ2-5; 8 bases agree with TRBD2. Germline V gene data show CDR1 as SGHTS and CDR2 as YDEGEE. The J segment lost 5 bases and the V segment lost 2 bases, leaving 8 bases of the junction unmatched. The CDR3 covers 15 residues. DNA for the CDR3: TGTGCCAGCAGCTTAAGCGGGAGCAGGAGGGAGACCCAGTACTTC. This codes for CASSLSGSRRETQYF.